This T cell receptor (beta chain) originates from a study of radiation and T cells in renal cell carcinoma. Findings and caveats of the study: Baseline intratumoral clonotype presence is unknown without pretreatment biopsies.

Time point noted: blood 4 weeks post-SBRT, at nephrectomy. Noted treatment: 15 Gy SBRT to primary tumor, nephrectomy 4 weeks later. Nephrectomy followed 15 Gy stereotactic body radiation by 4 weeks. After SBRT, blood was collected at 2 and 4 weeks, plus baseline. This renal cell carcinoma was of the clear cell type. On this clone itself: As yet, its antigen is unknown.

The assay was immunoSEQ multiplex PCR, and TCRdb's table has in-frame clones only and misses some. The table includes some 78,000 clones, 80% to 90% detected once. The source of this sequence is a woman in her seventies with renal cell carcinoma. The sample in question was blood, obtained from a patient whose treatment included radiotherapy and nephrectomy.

The CDR3 spells CASSRAGYNEQFF. CDR3 DNA: TGTGCCAGTAGTCGGGCGGGGTACAATGAGCAGTTCTTC. The V gene is TRBV19, the J gene TRBJ2-1; D possibly corresponds to TRBD2 (6 bases). Germline CDR1 and CDR2: LNHDA and SQIVND (reference sequence). With 5 bases removed from V and 4 bases from J, the gap between germline ends came to 9 bases. The CDR3 has 13 residues.